This TCR beta chain was sequenced for a study of T-cell reconstitution after alpha-beta-depleted transplantation in children. The CDR3 is 16 amino acids. Germline V CDR1 and CDR2: SGHDT, YYEEEE. V was cut by 0 bases and J by 9 bases, with 19 bases left in between. This clonotype was counted many times. Preparation of the TCRbeta library was carried out with unique molecular identifiers. TCRdb redid the calling of the PCR reads with MiXCR, one entry per CDR3 protein. The sample lists over 550,000 distinct CDR3 sequences, more than 9% occurring once. The V gene is TRBV5-6, the J gene TRBJ2-1, with D maybe TRBD1 (5 bases). Specimen: PBMCs from the stem cell graft donor, collected from the stem cell graft. The TCR sequence derives from a human donor who donated a stem cell graft to a child with acute myeloid leukemia. The CDR3 loop is CASSLEYGQGRSEQFF. The CDR3 nucleotides read TGTGCCAGCAGCTTGGAATACGGGCAGGGCCGGAGTGAGCAGTTCTTC.